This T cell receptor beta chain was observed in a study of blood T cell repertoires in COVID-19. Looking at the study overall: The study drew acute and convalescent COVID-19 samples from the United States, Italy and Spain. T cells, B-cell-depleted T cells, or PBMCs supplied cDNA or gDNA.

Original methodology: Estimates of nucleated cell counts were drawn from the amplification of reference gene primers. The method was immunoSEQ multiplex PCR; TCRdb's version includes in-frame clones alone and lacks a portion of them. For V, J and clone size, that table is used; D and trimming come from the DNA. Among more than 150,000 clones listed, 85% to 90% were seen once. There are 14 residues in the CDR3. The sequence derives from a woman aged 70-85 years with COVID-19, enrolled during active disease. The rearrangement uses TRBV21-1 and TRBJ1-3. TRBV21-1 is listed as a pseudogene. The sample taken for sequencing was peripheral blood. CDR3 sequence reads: CASSNGGAGNTIYF. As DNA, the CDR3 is TGTGCCAGCAGCAATGGGGGGGCTGGAAACACCATATATTTT.